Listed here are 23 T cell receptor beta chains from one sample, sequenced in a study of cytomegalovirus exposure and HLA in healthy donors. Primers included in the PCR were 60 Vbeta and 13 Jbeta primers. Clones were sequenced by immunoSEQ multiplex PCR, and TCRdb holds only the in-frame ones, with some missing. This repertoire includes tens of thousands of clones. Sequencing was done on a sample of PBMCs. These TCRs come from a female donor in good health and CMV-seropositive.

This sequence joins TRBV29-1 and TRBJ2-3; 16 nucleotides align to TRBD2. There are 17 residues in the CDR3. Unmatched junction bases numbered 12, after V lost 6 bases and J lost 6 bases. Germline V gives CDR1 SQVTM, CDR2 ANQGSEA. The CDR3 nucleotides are TGCAGCGTCGTTGGGACTAGCGGGAGGGAGGGCCGGGATACGCAGTATTTT. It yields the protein CSVVGTSGREGRDTQYF.

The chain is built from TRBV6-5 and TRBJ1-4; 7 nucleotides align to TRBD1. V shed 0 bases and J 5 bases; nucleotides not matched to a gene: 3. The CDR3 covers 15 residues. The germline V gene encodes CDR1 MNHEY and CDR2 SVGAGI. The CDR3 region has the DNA TGTGCCAGCAGTTACTCTCGGACAGGAAATGAAAAACTGTTTTTT. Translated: CASSYSRTGNEKLFF.

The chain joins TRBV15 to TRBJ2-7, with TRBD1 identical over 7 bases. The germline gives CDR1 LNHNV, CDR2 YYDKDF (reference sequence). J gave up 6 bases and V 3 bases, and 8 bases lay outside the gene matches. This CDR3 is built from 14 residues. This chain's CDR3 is CATSRGKGGREQYF. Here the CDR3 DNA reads TGTGCCACCAGCAGGGGGAAAGGGGGCCGCGAGCAGTACTTC.

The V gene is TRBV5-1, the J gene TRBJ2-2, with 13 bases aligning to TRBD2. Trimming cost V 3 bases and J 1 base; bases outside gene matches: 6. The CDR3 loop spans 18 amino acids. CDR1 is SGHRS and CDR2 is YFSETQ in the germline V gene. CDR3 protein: CASSSGTSGTLNTGELFF. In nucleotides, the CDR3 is TGCGCCAGCAGCTCCGGGACTAGCGGGACCCTGAACACCGGGGAGCTGTTTTTT.

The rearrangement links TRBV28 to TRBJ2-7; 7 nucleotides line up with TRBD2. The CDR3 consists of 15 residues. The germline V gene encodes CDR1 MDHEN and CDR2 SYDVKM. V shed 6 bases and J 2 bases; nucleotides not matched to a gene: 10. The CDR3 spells CASSLEGSGTYEQYF. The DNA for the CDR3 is TGTGCCAGCAGCCTCGAGGGAAGCGGGACCTACGAGCAGTACTTC.

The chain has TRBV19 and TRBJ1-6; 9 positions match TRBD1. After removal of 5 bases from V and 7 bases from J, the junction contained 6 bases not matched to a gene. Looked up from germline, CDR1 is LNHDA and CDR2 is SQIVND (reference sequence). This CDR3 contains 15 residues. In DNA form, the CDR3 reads TGTGCCAGTAGTGGACGACAGGGGGAGAATTCACCCCTCCACTTT. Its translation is CASSGRQGENSPLHF.

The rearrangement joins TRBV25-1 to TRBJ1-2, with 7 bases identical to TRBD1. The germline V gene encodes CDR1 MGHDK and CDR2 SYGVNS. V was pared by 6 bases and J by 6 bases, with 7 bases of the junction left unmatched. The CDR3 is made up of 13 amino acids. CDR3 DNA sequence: TGTGCCAGCAGAGAACAGGGGAGGGATGGCTACACCTTC. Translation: CASREQGRDGYTF.

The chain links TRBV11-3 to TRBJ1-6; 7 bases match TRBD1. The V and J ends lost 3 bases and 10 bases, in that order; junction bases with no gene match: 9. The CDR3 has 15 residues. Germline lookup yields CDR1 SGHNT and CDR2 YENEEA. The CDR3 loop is CASSLQGGLGSPLHF. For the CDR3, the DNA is TGTGCCAGCAGCTTGCAAGGGGGCCTTGGGTCACCCCTCCACTTT.

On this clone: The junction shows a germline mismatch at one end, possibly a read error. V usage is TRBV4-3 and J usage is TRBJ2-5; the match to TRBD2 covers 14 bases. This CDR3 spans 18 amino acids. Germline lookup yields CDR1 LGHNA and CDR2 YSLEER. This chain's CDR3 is CASSHRLAGGHSVENQYF. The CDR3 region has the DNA TGCGCCAGCAGCCACAGACTAGCGGGGGGGCATTCGGTGGAGAACCAGTACTTC.

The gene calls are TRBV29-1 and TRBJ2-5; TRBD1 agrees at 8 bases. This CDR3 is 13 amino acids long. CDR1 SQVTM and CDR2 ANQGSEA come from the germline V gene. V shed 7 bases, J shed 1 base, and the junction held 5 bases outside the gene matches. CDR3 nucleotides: TGCAGCGGGTCGGACAGGGCCCAAGAGACCCAGTACTTC. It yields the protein CSGSDRAQETQYF. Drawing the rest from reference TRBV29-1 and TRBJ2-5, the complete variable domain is SAVISQKPSRDICQRGTSLTIQCQVDSQVTMMFWYRQQPGQSLTLIATANQGSEATYESGFVIDKFPISRPNLTFSTLTVSNMSPEDSSIYLCSGSDRAQETQYFGPGTRLLVL.

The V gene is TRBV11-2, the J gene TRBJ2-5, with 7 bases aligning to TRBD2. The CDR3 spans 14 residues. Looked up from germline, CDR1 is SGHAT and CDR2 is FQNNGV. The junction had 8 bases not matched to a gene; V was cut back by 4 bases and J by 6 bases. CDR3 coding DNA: TGTGCCAGCAGCTCTGACCGGGAGGTAAAGACCCAGTACTTC. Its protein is CASSSDREVKTQYF.

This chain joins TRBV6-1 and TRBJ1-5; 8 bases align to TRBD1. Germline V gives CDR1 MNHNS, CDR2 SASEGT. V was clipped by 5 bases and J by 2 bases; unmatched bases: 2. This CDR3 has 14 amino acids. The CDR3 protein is CASSMGQGNQPQHF. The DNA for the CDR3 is TGTGCCAGCAGTATGGGACAGGGCAATCAGCCCCAGCATTTT.

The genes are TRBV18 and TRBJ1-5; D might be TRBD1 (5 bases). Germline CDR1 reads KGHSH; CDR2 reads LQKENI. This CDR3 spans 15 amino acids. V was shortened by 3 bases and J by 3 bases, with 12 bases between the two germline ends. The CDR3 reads CASSPRQGYNQPQHF. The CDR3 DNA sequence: TGTGCCAGCTCACCTAGGCAGGGCTACAATCAGCCCCAGCATTTT.

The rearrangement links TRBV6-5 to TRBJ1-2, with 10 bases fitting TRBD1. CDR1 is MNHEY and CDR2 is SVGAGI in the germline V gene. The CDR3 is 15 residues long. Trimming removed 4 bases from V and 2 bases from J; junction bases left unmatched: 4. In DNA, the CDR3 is TGTGCCAGCAGTTCCGACAGGGGGCGGAACTATGGCTACACCTTC. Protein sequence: CASSSDRGRNYGYTF.

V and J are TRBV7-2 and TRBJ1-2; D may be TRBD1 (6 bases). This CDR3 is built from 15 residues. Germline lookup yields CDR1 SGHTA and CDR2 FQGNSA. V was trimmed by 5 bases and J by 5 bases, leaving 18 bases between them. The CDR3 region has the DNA TGTGCCAGCAGCCAAAGCCGGGACACCATTTATGGCTACACCTTC. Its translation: CASSQSRDTIYGYTF.

The CDR3 coding sequence is TGTGCCAGCAGCGTGACAGGGTACGAGCAGTACTTC. It translates to CASSVTGYEQYF. The chain joins TRBV9 to TRBJ2-7, with 7 bases aligning to TRBD1. Looked up from germline, CDR1 is SGDLS and CDR2 is YYNGEE. V lost 2 bases, J lost 4 bases, and 0 bases stayed unmatched. This CDR3 has 12 amino acids.

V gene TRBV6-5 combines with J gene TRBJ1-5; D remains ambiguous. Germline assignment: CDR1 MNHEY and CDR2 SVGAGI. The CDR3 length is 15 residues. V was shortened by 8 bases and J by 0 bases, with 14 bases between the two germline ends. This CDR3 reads CASSPGFYSNQPQHF. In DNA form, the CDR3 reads TGTGCCAGCTCACCCGGTTTTTATAGCAATCAGCCCCAGCATTTT.

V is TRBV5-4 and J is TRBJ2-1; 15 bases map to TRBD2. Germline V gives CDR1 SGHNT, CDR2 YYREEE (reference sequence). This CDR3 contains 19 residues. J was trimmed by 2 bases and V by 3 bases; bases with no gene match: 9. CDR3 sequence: CASSWGSGTSGGTYNEQFF. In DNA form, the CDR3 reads TGTGCCAGCAGCTGGGGTTCCGGGACTAGCGGGGGGACCTACAATGAGCAGTTCTTC.

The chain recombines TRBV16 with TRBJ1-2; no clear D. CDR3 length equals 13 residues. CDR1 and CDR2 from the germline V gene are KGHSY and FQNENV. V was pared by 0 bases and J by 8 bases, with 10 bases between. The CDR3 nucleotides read TGTGCCAGCAGCCAATCGCAGGTTAAAGGCTACACCTTC. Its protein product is CASSQSQVKGYTF.

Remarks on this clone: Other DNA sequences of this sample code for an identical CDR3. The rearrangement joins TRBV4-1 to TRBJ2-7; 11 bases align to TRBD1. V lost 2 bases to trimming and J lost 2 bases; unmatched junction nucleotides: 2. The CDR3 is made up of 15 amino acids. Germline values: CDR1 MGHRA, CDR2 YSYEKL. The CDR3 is CASSQPGQGAYEQYF. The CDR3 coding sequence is TGCGCCAGCAGCCAACCGGGACAGGGGGCCTACGAGCAGTACTTC.

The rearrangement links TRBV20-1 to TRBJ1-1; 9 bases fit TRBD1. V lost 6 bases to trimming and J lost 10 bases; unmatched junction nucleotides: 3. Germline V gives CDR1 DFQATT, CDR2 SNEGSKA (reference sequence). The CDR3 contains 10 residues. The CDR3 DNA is TGCAGTGCCCGGGGACAGGGAGCTTTCTTT. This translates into CSARGQGAFF.

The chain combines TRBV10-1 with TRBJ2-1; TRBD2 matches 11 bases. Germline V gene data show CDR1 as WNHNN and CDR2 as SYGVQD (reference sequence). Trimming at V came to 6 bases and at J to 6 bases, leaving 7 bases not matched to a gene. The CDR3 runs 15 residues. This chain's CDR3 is CASSNRLAGPNEQFF. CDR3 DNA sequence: TGCGCCAGCAGCAACAGACTAGCGGGACCCAATGAGCAGTTCTTC.

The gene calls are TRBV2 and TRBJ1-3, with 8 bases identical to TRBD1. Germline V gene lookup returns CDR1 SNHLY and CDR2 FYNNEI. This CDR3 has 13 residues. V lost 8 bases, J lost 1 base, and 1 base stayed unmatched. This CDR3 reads CASGTGSGNTIYF. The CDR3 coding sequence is TGTGCCAGCGGGACAGGTTCTGGAAACACCATATATTTT.